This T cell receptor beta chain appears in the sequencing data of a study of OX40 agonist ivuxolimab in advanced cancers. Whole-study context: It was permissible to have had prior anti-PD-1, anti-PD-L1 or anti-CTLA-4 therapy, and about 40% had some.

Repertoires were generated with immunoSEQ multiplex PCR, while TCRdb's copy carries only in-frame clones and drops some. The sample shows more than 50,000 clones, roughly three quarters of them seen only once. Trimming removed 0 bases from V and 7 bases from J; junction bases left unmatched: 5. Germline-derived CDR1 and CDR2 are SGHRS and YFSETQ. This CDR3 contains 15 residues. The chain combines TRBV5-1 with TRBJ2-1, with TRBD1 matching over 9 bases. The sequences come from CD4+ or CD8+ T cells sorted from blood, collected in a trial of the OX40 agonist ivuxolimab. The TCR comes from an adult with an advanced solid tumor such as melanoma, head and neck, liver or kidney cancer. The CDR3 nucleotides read TGCGCCAGCAGCTTGGGGGGACAGGGTTTGAATGAGCAGTTCTTC. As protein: CASSLGGQGLNEQFF.